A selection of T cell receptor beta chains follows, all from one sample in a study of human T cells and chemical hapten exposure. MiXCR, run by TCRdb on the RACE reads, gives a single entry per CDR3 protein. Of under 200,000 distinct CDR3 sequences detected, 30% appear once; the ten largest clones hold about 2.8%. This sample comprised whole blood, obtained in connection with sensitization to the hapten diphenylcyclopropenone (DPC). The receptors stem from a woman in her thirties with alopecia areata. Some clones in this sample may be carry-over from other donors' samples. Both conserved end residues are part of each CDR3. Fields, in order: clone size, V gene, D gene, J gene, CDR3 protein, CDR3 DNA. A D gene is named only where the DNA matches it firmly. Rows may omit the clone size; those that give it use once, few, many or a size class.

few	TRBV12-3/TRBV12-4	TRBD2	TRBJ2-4	CASSLHLSGPNIQYF	TGTGCCAGCAGTTTGCACCTTAGCGGGCCAAACATTCAGTACTTC
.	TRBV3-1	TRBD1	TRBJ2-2	CASSQVPLTGVNTGELFF	TGTGCCAGCAGCCAAGTCCCTTTGACAGGGGTGAACACCGGGGAGCTGTTTTTT
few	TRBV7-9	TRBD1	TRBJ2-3	CASSLGQESGTQYF	TGTGCCAGCAGCCTGGGACAGGAAAGCGGTACGCAGTATTTT
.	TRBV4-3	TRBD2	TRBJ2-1	CASSQDPGGRNEQFF	TGCGCCAGCAGCCAAGATCCGGGGGGGCGGAATGAGCAGTTCTTC
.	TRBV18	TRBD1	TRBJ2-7	CASSPTGEKGEQYF	TGTGCCAGCTCACCGACAGGGGAAAAAGGCGAGCAGTACTTC
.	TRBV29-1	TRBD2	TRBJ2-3	CSVRTSGVHDMQYF	TGCAGCGTTCGTACTAGCGGGGTTCACGATATGCAGTATTTT
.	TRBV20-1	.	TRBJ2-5	CSANLEETQYF	TGCAGTGCTAACCTCGAAGAGACCCAGTACTTC
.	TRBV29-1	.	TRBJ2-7	CSGRGTGYEQYF	TGCAGCGGCCGGGGCACGGGCTACGAGCAGTACTTC
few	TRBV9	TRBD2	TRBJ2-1	CASSVGIGGLAGGNEQFF	TGTGCCAGCAGCGTAGGAATCGGCGGACTAGCGGGGGGCAATGAGCAGTTCTTC
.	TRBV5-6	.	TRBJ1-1	CASSSPSSMVTEAFF	TGTGCCAGCAGCTCTCCGTCCTCAATGGTTACTGAAGCTTTCTTT
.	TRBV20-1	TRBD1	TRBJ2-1	CSARGTGAQEQFF	TGCAGTGCTAGAGGGACAGGGGCCCAGGAGCAGTTCTTC
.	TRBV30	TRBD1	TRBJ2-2	CAWSVGQGAGELFF	TGTGCCTGGAGTGTGGGACAGGGTGCCGGGGAGCTGTTTTTT
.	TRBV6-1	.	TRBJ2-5	CASSESDLWGETQYF	TGTGCCAGCAGTGAATCCGATTTGTGGGGTGAGACCCAGTACTTC
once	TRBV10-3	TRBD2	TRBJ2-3	CAISSSGSGTDTQYF	TGTGCCATCAGCTCTAGCGGGAGTGGAACAGATACGCAGTATTTT
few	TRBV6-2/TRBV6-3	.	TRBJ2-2	CASTGTGELFF	TGTGCCAGCACGGGGACCGGGGAGCTGTTTTTT
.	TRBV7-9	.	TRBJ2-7	CASSSILGADERYF	TGTGCCAGCAGCTCCATTTTAGGTGCTGACGAGCGGTACTTC
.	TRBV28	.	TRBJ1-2	CASKGRRGGYTF	TGTGCCAGCAAAGGGCGCCGCGGTGGCTACACCTTC
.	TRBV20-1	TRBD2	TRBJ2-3	CSASPLAGLTDTQYF	TGCAGTGCTAGTCCCTTAGCGGGACTCACAGATACGCAGTATTTT
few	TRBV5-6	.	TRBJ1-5	CASSSRGGGSNQPQHF	TGTGCCAGCAGCTCCAGGGGAGGGGGAAGCAATCAGCCCCAGCATTTT
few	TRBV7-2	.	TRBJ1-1	CASSAGTTTEAFF	TGTGCCAGCAGCGCCGGGACAACCACTGAAGCTTTCTTT
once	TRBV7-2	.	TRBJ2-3	CASSRERGPDTQYF	TGTGCCAGCAGCCGGGAGCGAGGCCCAGATACGCAGTATTTT
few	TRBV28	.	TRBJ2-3	CASRWGQLDTQYF	TGTGCCAGCAGGTGGGGCCAGCTAGATACGCAGTATTTT
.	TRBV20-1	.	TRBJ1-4	CSAGRNEKLFF	TGCAGTGCTGGGCGGAATGAAAAACTGTTTTTT
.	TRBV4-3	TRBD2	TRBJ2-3	CASSQRLGTSGGVDTQYF	TGCGCCAGCAGCCAACGCCTCGGGACTAGCGGGGGGGTAGATACGCAGTATTTT
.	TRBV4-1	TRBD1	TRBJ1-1	CASSHPGQGTTEAFF	TGCGCCAGCAGCCATCCTGGACAGGGTACCACTGAAGCTTTCTTT
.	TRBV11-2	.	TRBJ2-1	CASSLSTGLNEQFF	TGTGCCAGCAGCTTATCGACAGGTTTAAATGAGCAGTTCTTC
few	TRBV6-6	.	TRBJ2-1	CASSYERSSTYNEQFF	TGTGCCAGCAGTTACGAGCGATCAAGCACCTACAATGAGCAGTTCTTC
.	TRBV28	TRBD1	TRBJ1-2	CATGEAGGGYGYTF	TGTGCCACCGGAGAAGCAGGGGGTGGCTATGGCTACACCTTC